Listed below are T cell receptor beta chains from one sample, sequenced in a study of brain T cells in children with intractable seizures. Some clones are missing from TCRdb's copy, which holds only in-frame ones; the method was immunoSEQ multiplex PCR. The sample includes 70,000 to 90,000 clones, about 92% of them seen just once. The specimen was peripheral blood, collected at surgery. These receptors came from a boy younger than two with tuberous sclerosis and intractable seizures. CDR3s leave out the opening cysteine and the closing phenylalanine or tryptophan.

TRBJ1-2 TRBV21-1 ASSKAGRANYGYT
TRBJ2-7 TRBV29-1 SVSLAGQYYEQY
TRBJ1-1 TRBV27 ASSFGGRPNTEAF
TRBJ1-3 TRBV7-9 ASSPTGHEGNTIY
TRBJ1-5 TRBV7-6 ASSEDRGGGQPQH
TRBJ1-1 TRBV9 ASSVSVGLGTEAF
TRBJ2-5 TRBV9 ASSVGEGQETQY
TRBJ2-1 TRBV6-5 ASSGEGASREQF
TRBJ1-1 TRBV5-1 ATSSTGGTEAF
TRBJ1-1 TRBV9 ASSAQGNTEAF
TRBJ1-1 TRBV27 ASRTEGAEAF
TRBJ2-3 TRBV25-1 ASSETGGADTQY
TRBJ1-2 TRBV30 ALRDREGVDHYGYT
TRBJ1-1 TRBV7-9 ASSLAWGYTEAF
TRBJ1-1 TRBV30 AWSKGGTEAF
TRBJ1-1 TRBV5-6 ASRGPVNTEAF